This T cell receptor (beta chain) originates from a study of T cell responses to AZD1222 COVID-19 vaccine. Worth noting for this clone: Its specificity is unknown.

The protocol was immunoSEQ multiplex PCR, while the TCRdb copy is restricted to in-frame clones and leaves out a portion. The sample includes tens of thousands of clones, approximately 87% seen only once; the top ten take roughly an eighth. Study conclusions and caveats: Among the donors, most were white British and more were female, and clonal diversity was possibly underestimated. Vaccination with two AZD1222 doses was followed by a rise in Spike-specific TCR breadth and depth. Repertoires were collected only later (after the peak T cell response had occurred).

Germline lookup yields CDR1 LGHDT and CDR2 YNNKEL (reference sequence). This CDR3 is 13 amino acids long. V lost 1 base and J 3 bases, leaving 6 bases between the germline ends. This sequence originates from an adult who received the AZD1222 COVID-19 vaccine. The sample was peripheral blood, taken 28 days after the second AZD1222 dose. The chain carries TRBV3-1 (or the pseudogene TRBV3-2) and TRBJ1-2; D unclear. The CDR3 protein is CASSQVSHYGYTF. The CDR3 coding sequence is TGTGCCAGCAGCCAAGTCAGCCACTATGGCTACACCTTC.